The T cell receptor (beta chain) described here comes from a study of a mutant IDH1 vaccine in newly diagnosed glioma. The overall study: Treated patients showed a male proportion of roughly 60%, a female proportion of approximately 38%, and a mean age of around 39 years.

Repertoires were generated with immunoSEQ multiplex PCR, while TCRdb's copy carries only in-frame clones and drops some. The table includes tens of thousands of clones, 60% to 85% detected once. Time point here: week 35, safety follow-up. Every single dose of the vaccine, 300 ug of mutant IDH1 20-mer peptide, came with topical imiquimod. V lost 3 bases and J lost 1, with 14 bases in between. This CDR3 is built from 16 residues. Germline V gene data show CDR1 as MNHEY and CDR2 as SVGAGI. As for this clone: Its specificity is not known.

The specimen was PBMCs, collected from a glioma patient whose treatment included an IDH1 peptide vaccine. V gene TRBV6-5 combines with J gene TRBJ2-3; no clear D. This receptor was taken from a man between 40 and 49 years old with glioma. The CDR3 DNA reads as TGTGCCAGCAGTTATGGGTCTTTATTGGGCACAGATACGCAGTATTTT. Its translation is CASSYGSLLGTDTQYF.